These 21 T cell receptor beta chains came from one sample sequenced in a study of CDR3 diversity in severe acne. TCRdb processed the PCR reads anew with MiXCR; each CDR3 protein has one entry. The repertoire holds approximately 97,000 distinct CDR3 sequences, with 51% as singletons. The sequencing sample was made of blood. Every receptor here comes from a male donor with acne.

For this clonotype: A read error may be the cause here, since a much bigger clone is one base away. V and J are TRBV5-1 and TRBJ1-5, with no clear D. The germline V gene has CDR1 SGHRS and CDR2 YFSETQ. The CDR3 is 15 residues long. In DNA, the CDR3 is TGCGCCAGCAGCTTGTCGGGCAGAAACAATCAGCCCCGGCATTTT. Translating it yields CASSLSGRNNQPRHF.

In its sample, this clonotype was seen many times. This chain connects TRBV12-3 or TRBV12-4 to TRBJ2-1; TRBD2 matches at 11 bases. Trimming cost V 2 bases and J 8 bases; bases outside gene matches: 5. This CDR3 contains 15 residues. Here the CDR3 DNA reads TGTGCCAGCAGTTTACAAGGACTAGCGGGTGATGAGCAGTTCTTC. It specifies CASSLQGLAGDEQFF.

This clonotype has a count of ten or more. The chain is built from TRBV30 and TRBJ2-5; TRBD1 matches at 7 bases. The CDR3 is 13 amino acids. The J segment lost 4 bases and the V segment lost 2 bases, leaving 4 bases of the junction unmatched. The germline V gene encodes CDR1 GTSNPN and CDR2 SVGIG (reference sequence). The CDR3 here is CAWSRGRRETQYF. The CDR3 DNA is TGTGCCTGGAGTAGGGGGCGCCGAGAGACCCAGTACTTC.

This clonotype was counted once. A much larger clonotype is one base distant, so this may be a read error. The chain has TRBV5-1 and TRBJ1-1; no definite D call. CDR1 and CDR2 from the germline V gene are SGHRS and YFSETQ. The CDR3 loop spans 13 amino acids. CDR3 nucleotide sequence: TGCGCCTGCAGCTTGGTCTGGAACACTGAAGCTTTCTTT. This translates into CACSLVWNTEAFF.

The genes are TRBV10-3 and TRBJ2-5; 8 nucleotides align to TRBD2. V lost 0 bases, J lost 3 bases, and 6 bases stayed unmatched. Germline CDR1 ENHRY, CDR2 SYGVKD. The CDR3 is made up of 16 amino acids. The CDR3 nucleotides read TGTGCCATCAGTGAGTCAGTGACTAGCGTTAAAGAGACCCAGTACTTC. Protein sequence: CAISESVTSVKETQYF.

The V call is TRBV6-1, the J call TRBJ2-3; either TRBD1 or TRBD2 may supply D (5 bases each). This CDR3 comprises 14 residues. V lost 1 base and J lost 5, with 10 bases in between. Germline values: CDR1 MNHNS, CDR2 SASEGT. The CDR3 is CASSEGDPGDTQYF. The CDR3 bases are TGTGCCAGCAGTGAAGGGGACCCCGGAGATACGCAGTATTTT.

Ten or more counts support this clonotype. This CDR3 is CSAPQTGAETQYF. The CDR3 nucleotides are TGCAGTGCTCCCCAGACAGGGGCGGAGACCCAGTACTTC. The chain couples TRBV20-1 to TRBJ2-5, with 8 bases fitting TRBD1. This CDR3 is built from 13 residues. Germline CDR1 and CDR2: DFQATT and SNEGSKA (reference sequence). V lost 5 bases and J lost 5; bases outside the gene matches: 7.

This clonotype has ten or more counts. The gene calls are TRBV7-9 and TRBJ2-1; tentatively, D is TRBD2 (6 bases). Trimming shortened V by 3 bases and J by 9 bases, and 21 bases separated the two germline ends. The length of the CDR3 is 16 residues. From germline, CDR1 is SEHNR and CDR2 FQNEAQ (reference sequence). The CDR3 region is CASSFRLVREFGEQFF. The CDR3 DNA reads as TGTGCCAGCAGCTTCCGACTAGTAAGGGAGTTCGGTGAGCAGTTCTTC.

For the CDR3, the DNA is TGTGCCACCATGGCGGCGGGAGCTTATGGCAATGAGCAGTTCTTC. Its translation: CATMAAGAYGNEQFF. V usage is TRBV24-1 and J usage is TRBJ2-1, with 7 bases matching TRBD2. The V gene's germline CDR1 is KGHDR and CDR2 SFDVKD. This CDR3 is built from 15 residues. V shed 8 bases, J shed 6 bases, and the junction held 12 bases outside the gene matches.

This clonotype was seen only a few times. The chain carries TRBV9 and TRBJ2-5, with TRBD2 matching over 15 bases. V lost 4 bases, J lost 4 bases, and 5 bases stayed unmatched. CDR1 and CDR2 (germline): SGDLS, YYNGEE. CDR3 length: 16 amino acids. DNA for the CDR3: TGTGCCAGCAGCCCCCAGGGACTAGCGGGAGGAGAGACCCAGTACTTC. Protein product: CASSPQGLAGGETQYF.

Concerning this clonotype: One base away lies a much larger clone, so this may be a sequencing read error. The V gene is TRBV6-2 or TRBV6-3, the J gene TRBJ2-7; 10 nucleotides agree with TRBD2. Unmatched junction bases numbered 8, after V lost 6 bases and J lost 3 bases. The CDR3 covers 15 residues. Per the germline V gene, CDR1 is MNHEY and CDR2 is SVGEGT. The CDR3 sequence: CASSPKIAGGYEQYF. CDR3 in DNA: TGTGCCAGCAGCCCTAAGATAGCGGGGGGCTACGAGCAGTACTTC.

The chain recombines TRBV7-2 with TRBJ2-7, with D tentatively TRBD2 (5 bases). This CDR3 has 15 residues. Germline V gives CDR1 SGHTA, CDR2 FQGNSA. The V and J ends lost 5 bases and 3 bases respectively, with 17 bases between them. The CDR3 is CASSPLGGGGYEQYF. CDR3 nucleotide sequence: TGTGCCAGCAGCCCCCTTGGCGGAGGAGGCTACGAGCAGTACTTC.

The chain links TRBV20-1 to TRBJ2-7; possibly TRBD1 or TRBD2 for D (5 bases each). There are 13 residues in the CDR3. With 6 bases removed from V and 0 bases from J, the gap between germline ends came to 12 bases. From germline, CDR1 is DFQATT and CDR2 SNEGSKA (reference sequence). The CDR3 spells CSATGTDSYEQYF. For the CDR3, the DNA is TGCAGTGCGACCGGGACCGACTCCTACGAGCAGTACTTC.

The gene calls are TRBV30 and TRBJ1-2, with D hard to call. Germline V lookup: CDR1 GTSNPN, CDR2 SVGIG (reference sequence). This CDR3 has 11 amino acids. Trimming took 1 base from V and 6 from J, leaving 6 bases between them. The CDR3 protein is CAWSDMDGYTF. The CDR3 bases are TGTGCCTGGAGTGATATGGATGGCTACACCTTC.

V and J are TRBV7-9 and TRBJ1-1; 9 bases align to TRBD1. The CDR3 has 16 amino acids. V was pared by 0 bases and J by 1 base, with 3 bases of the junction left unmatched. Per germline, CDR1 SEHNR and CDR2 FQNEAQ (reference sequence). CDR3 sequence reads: CASSLAGTGKNTEAFF. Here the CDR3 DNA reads TGTGCCAGCAGCTTAGCCGGGACAGGGAAGAACACTGAAGCTTTCTTT.

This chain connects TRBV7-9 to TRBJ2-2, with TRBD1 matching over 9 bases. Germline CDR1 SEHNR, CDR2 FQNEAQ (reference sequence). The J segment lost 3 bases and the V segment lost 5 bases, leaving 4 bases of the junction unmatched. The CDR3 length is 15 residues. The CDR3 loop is CASSGTGNHTGELFF. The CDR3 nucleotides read TGTGCCAGCAGCGGGACAGGGAATCACACCGGGGAGCTGTTTTTT.

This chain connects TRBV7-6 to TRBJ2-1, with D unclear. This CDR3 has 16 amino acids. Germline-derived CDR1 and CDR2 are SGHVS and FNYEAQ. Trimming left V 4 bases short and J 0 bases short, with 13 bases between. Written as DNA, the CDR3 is TGTGCCAGCAGCTCCGGGCAGGTTTACTCCTACAATGAGCAGTTCTTC. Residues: CASSSGQVYSYNEQFF.

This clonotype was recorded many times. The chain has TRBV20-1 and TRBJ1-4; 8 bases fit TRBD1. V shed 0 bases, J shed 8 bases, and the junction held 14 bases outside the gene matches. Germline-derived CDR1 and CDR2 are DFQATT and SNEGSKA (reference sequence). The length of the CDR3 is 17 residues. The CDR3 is CSARERGQGVMREKLFF. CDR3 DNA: TGCAGTGCTAGAGAGAGAGGACAGGGAGTAATGAGGGAAAAACTGTTTTTT.

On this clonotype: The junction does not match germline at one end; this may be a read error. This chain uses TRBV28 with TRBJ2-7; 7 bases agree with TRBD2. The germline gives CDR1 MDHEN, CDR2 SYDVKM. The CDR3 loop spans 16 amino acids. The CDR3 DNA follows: TGTGCCAGCAGTAAGCGGGATCTACTTTCCCTCTACGTGCAGTACTTC. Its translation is CASSKRDLLSLYVQYF.

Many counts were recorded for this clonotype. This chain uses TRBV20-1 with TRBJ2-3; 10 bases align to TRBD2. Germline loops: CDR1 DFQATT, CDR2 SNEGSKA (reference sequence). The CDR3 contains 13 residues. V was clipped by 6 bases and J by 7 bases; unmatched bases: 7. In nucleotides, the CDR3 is TGCAGTGCGCTGAGGACTAGCGGAAATACGCAGTATTTT. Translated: CSALRTSGNTQYF.

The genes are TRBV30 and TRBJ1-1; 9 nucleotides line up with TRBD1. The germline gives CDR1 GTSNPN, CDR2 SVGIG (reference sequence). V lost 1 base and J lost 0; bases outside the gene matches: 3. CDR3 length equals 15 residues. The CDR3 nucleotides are TGTGCCTGGAGTGATACAGGGGGCATGAACACTGAAGCTTTCTTT. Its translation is CAWSDTGGMNTEAFF.